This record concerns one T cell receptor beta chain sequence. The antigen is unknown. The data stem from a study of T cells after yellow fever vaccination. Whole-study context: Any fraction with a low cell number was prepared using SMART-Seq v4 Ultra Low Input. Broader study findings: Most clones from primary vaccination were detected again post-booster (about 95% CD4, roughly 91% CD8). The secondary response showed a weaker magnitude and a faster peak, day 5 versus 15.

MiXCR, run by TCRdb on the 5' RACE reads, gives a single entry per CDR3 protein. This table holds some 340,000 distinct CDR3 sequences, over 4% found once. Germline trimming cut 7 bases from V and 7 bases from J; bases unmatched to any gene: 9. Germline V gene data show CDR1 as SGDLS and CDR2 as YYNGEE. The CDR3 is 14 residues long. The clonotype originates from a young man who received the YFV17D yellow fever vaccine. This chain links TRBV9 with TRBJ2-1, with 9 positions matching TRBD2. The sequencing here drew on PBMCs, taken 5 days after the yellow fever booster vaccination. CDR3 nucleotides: TGTGCCAGCTCCGAGGGCGGGGGGGAAAATGAGCAGTTCTTC. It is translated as CASSEGGGENEQFF. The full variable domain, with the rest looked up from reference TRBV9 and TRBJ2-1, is DSGVTQTPKHLITATGQRVTLRCSPRSGDLSVYWYQQSLDQGLQFLIQYYNGEERAKGNILERFSAQQFPDLHSELNLSSLELGDSALYFCASSEGGGENEQFFGPGTRLTVL.